The next 6 T cell receptor beta chains were all read from a single sample in a study of T-cell memory formation after mild COVID-19. In TCRdb, the 5' RACE reads were re-called with MiXCR into one record per CDR3 protein. The sample yields 210,000 or so distinct CDR3 sequences, about 11% seen once. Sequencing was carried out using PBMCs or a T cell subset sorted from them (not recorded which). All receptors derive from a man aged 18 to 35 who had mild COVID-19 (a few samples of this study predate the infection). Cell type and time point are not known.

This clonotype was observed a few times. This chain connects TRBV9 to TRBJ1-2; 7 nucleotides align to TRBD1. The CDR3 length is 16 residues. V shed 0 bases and J 0 bases; nucleotides not matched to a gene: 5. Germline CDR1 and CDR2: SGDLS and YYNGEE. The CDR3 is CASSVEGQTSNYGYTF. CDR3 nucleotide sequence: TGTGCCAGCAGCGTAGAGGGACAGACCTCTAACTATGGCTACACCTTC.

This clonotype was counted ten times or more. The chain is built from TRBV3-1 and TRBJ2-1; D gene uncertain. V lost 4 bases, J lost 10 bases, and 8 bases lay in between. Germline V gives CDR1 LGHDT, CDR2 YNNKEL (reference sequence). This CDR3 is 11 amino acids long. DNA for the CDR3: TGTGCCAGCAGCCGCACCGGGGAGCAGTTCTTC. This gives the protein CASSRTGEQFF.

This clonotype was observed a handful of times. This rearrangement joins TRBV25-1 to TRBJ2-3; tentatively, D is TRBD2 (5 bases). Germline values: CDR1 MGHDK, CDR2 SYGVNS. The CDR3 has 14 residues. V lost 4 bases and J lost 5, with 13 bases in between. The CDR3 sequence is CASSVTVRGDTQYF. Written as DNA, the CDR3 is TGTGCCAGCAGTGTAACGGTACGGGGAGATACGCAGTATTTT.

This clonotype was found a few times. This chain connects TRBV16 to TRBJ1-2; no clear D gene. This CDR3 has 13 amino acids. Trimming removed 0 bases from V and 5 bases from J, with 7 bases in between. Looked up from germline, CDR1 is KGHSY and CDR2 is FQNENV. The CDR3 nucleotides are TGTGCCAGCAGCCAATCGAGGGTTTATGGCTACACCTTC. This encodes CASSQSRVYGYTF.

This clonotype came up a few times. This sequence joins TRBV28 and TRBJ1-4, with a weak D call TRBD1 (5 bases). Germline V CDR1 and CDR2: MDHEN, SYDVKM. The length of the CDR3 is 13 residues. Trimming took off 9 bases at V and 4 bases at J, with 12 bases between the two ends. The CDR3 nucleotides are TGTGCCAGTGCAGGGATTGTTAATGAAAAACTGTTTTTT. This sequence encodes CASAGIVNEKLFF.

This clonotype occurred a few times. This chain connects TRBV5-4 to TRBJ1-2; 8 nucleotides match TRBD1. CDR3 size: 15 residues. Germline V CDR1 and CDR2: SGHNT, YYREEE (reference sequence). J lost 3 bases, V lost 3 bases, and 7 bases had no gene match. The CDR3 DNA reads as TGTGCCAGCAGCTCCGGACAGGGACGGTACTATGGCTACACCTTC. Translating it yields CASSSGQGRYYGYTF.